This T cell receptor beta chain derives from a study of T cell responses to AZD1222 COVID-19 vaccine. From germline, CDR1 is SGHTA and CDR2 FQGTGA. This CDR3 contains 16 residues. The V end lost 3 bases, the J end lost 0 bases, and 14 bases lay between the germline ends. Points from the study as a whole: Spike as a whole was targeted by vaccine-associated CD4 TCRs, dominant at 160-218 and 743-854. Donors skewed white British and female; clonal diversity was possibly underestimated.

Notes on this clone: Its specificity is unknown.

The method was immunoSEQ multiplex PCR; TCRdb's version includes in-frame clones alone and lacks a portion of them. Of around 87,000 clones listed, more than 75% were seen once; the top ten hold roughly 20%. The sample here was peripheral blood, taken on day 0 of AZD1222 vaccination. The V call is TRBV7-3, the J call TRBJ1-2, with a possible D match to TRBD1 (5 bases). The receptor's source is an adult in good health. The CDR3 sequence: CASSFGGFASNYGYTF. In DNA, the CDR3 is TGTGCCAGCAGCTTCGGGGGATTCGCTTCTAACTATGGCTACACCTTC.